A single sample gave rise to the 20 T cell receptor beta chains below, sequenced in a study of T-cell reconstitution after alpha-beta-depleted transplantation in children. Using unique molecular identifiers, the investigators prepared the TCRbeta library. From the PCR reads, TCRdb called clonotypes with MiXCR, one entry per CDR3 protein. Altogether fewer than 550,000 distinct CDR3 sequences are present, approximately 10% being singletons, with the ten largest covering 4.5% to 7%. The sample consisted of PBMCs from the stem cell graft donor, taken from the stem cell graft. The receptors were sampled from a human donor who donated a stem cell graft to a child with acute myeloid leukemia.

This clonotype appeared a few times. This chain uses TRBV4-3 with TRBJ2-1, with D maybe TRBD1 (6 bases). Trimming stripped 0 bases from V and 2 bases from J, with 8 bases between. Per the germline V gene, CDR1 is LGHNA and CDR2 is YSLEER. The CDR3 sequence is 15 residues long. DNA of the CDR3: TGCGCCAGCAGCCAAGAGGACAGTGCCTACAATGAGCAGTTCTTC. Translated, it gives CASSQEDSAYNEQFF.

The table lists this clonotype with many counts. The V and J genes are TRBV5-1 and TRBJ2-7; TRBD1 might be the D (6 bases). The CDR3 contains 15 residues. Germline CDR1 and CDR2: SGHRS and YFSETQ. Trimming stripped 1 base from V and 0 bases from J, with 11 bases between. The CDR3 nucleotides read TGCGCCAGCAGCTTGTATGGACAGAACTCCTACGAGCAGTACTTC. This translates into CASSLYGQNSYEQYF.

This clonotype occurred a few times. CDR3 in DNA: TGTGCCAGCAGTTACCGCAGGGGAACAGTTAGCAATCAGCCCCAGCATTTT. Translated, it gives CASSYRRGTVSNQPQHF. The chain employs TRBV6-2 or TRBV6-3 and TRBJ1-5; TRBD1 is a possible D gene (6 bases). Trimming pared 2 bases from V and 0 bases from J, leaving 14 bases between. The CDR3 consists of 17 residues. In germline, CDR1 is MNHEY, CDR2 SVGEGT.

This clonotype was observed a handful of times. This chain connects TRBV30 to TRBJ2-2; D uncertain. Trimming stripped 4 bases from V and 1 base from J, with 7 bases between. The CDR3 has 13 residues. Germline values: CDR1 GTSNPN, CDR2 SVGIG (reference sequence). The CDR3 region is CAWMWGNTGELFF. The CDR3 bases are TGTGCCTGGATGTGGGGGAACACCGGGGAGCTGTTTTTT.

This clonotype has a count of ten or more. The V and J genes are TRBV3-1 and TRBJ2-3; 7 bases are a match to TRBD2. Germline V gene lookup returns CDR1 LGHDT and CDR2 YNNKEL (reference sequence). J gave up 2 bases and V 1 base, and 6 bases lay outside the gene matches. CDR3 length equals 16 residues. CDR3 nucleotides: TGTGCCAGCAGCCAAGGTGGGCTAGCGGTCACAGATACGCAGTATTTT. It is translated as CASSQGGLAVTDTQYF.

The gene calls are TRBV12-3 or TRBV12-4 and TRBJ2-1; D call uncertain. The CDR3 has 16 amino acids. Between the trimmed V and J ends, which lost 5 bases and 4 bases, there was a span of 18 bases. The CDR3 DNA is TGTGCCAGCAGTGAGAATGCCCGCGCCGGATACAATGAGCAGTTCTTC. It is translated as CASSENARAGYNEQFF.

In this sample, this clonotype turned up a few times. V gene TRBV11-2 combines with J gene TRBJ2-5; TRBD2 matches 13 bases. Looked up from germline, CDR1 is SGHAT and CDR2 is FQNNGV. The CDR3 sequence is 18 residues long. V shed 2 bases and J 3 bases; nucleotides not matched to a gene: 9. The DNA of the CDR3 is TGTGCCAGCAGCTTATCACCCAGACTAGCGGGGGGTAAAGAGACCCAGTACTTC. Protein: CASSLSPRLAGGKETQYF.

Note on this clonotype: One junction end disagrees with the germline gene, perhaps due to a read error. This sequence joins TRBV13 and TRBJ2-3, with 7 bases identical to TRBD2. The CDR3 is made up of 14 amino acids. Germline CDR1 is PRHDT and CDR2 is FYEKMQ (reference sequence). The CDR3 nucleotides are TGTGCCATCAGCTTACGACTAGCTCCCGATACGCAGTATTTT. Encoded protein: CAISLRLAPDTQYF. Combining the CDR3 with reference TRBV13 and TRBJ2-3 gives the whole variable domain AAGVIQSPRHLIKEKRETATLKCYPIPRHDTVYWYQQGPGQDPQFLISFYEKMQSDKGSIPDRFSAQQFSDYHSELNMSSLELGDSALYFCAISLRLAPDTQYFGPGTRLTVL.

This clonotype came up a few times. The V call is TRBV12-3 or TRBV12-4, the J call TRBJ2-3; 9 bases are a match to TRBD1. CDR3 size: 14 residues. J lost 4 bases, V lost 4 bases, and 3 bases had no gene match. CDR3 amino acids: CASSSDRGADTQYF. CDR3 coding DNA: TGTGCCAGCAGTTCTGACAGGGGGGCAGATACGCAGTATTTT.

This clonotype was seen more than once but under ten times. The V and J genes are TRBV7-2 and TRBJ2-7; the D is unclear. Germline CDR1 is SGHTA and CDR2 is FQGNSA. This CDR3 is built from 15 residues. Trimming pared 1 base from V and 0 bases from J, leaving 10 bases between. The chain's CDR3 is CASSLVVDVSYEQYF. The CDR3 coding sequence is TGTGCCAGCAGCTTAGTTGTCGACGTCTCCTACGAGCAGTACTTC.

The chain has TRBV10-3 and TRBJ1-1; D ambiguous. This CDR3 region has 15 residues. Per germline, CDR1 ENHRY and CDR2 SYGVKD. The germline V and J ends were trimmed by 6 bases and 1 base, with 15 bases remaining between them. The chain's CDR3 is CAIRVDTQSNTEAFF. CDR3 nucleotide sequence: TGTGCCATCAGAGTTGACACCCAATCGAACACTGAAGCTTTCTTT.

This clonotype was recorded at least ten times. The chain carries TRBV27 and TRBJ2-1; 8 bases fit TRBD2. Per germline, CDR1 MNHEY and CDR2 SMNVEV (reference sequence). The CDR3 loop spans 15 amino acids. The junction had 7 bases not matched to a gene; V was cut back by 5 bases and J by 4 bases. CDR3: CASSRPGLGYNEQFF. The DNA of the CDR3 is TGTGCCAGCAGTAGACCGGGACTAGGGTACAATGAGCAGTTCTTC.

This clonotype was seen more than once but under ten times. The chain combines TRBV5-1 with TRBJ2-7; D tentatively fits TRBD1 or TRBD2 (5 bases each). The CDR3 loop spans 15 amino acids. Germline CDR1 SGHRS, CDR2 YFSETQ. V lost 0 bases to trimming and J lost 0 bases, with 10 bases between them. CDR3 nucleotide sequence: TGCGCCAGCAGCTTGGGAACGGGGACCTCCTACGAGCAGTACGTC. Its protein is CASSLGTGTSYEQYV.

This clonotype was recorded many times. V is TRBV20-1 and J is TRBJ2-7, with a weak D call TRBD2 (5 bases). The germline V gene encodes CDR1 DFQATT and CDR2 SNEGSKA (reference sequence). The CDR3 length is 13 residues. Trimming removed 3 bases from V and 5 bases from J, with 14 bases in between. CDR3 in DNA: TGCAGTGCTAGCGAACGGTTGAGGGACGAGCAGTACTTC. It yields the protein CSASERLRDEQYF.

At least ten counts were recorded for this clonotype. The chain recombines TRBV6-1 with TRBJ2-7, with D possibly being TRBD1 or TRBD2 (6 bases each). The CDR3 spans 15 residues. Trimming took off 4 bases at V and 9 bases at J, with 22 bases between the two ends. Germline V gene lookup returns CDR1 MNHNS and CDR2 SASEGT. CDR3 in DNA: TGTGCCAGCAGTGGTTGGGGGGCGTCACTTTTTGGGCAGTACTTC. It is translated as CASSGWGASLFGQYF.

This clonotype was counted only a few times. DNA for the CDR3: TGCAGTGCTGAACCACAGGGGGCGCTTGATATTCAGTACTTC. It is translated as CSAEPQGALDIQYF. The V call is TRBV20-1, the J call TRBJ2-4; TRBD1 matches at 9 bases. Per germline, CDR1 DFQATT and CDR2 SNEGSKA (reference sequence). The junction had 12 bases not matched to a gene; V was cut back by 5 bases and J by 10 bases. This CDR3 comprises 14 residues.

This sequence joins TRBV27 and TRBJ2-1; either TRBD1 or TRBD2 may supply D (7 bases each). The V end was cut by 5 bases, the J end by 3 bases, with 14 bases between. Looked up from germline, CDR1 is MNHEY and CDR2 is SMNVEV (reference sequence). CDR3 length: 15 amino acids. The CDR3 region has the DNA TGTGCCAGCAGTCCCAGGGGGGGGTACTACAATGAGCAGTTCTTC. Its translation: CASSPRGGYYNEQFF.

This chain uses TRBV4-1 with TRBJ1-1; D ambiguous. The CDR3 is 14 residues long. V was clipped by 1 base and J by 4 bases, with 10 bases between them. Germline CDR1 is MGHRA and CDR2 is YSYEKL. CDR3: CASSQGTLGTEAFF. CDR3 DNA: TGCGCCAGCAGCCAAGGAACCCTGGGCACTGAAGCTTTCTTT.

The gene calls are TRBV3-1 and TRBJ1-2; D call uncertain. The CDR3 totals 16 residues. Germline values: CDR1 LGHDT, CDR2 YNNKEL (reference sequence). V lost 0 bases to trimming and J lost 7 bases, with 18 bases between them. The CDR3 loop reads CASSQDWVGPDGGYTF. The CDR3 DNA is TGTGCCAGCAGCCAAGATTGGGTCGGGCCGGACGGTGGCTACACCTTC. The whole variable domain, filled in from reference TRBV3-1 and TRBJ1-2, reads DTAVSQTPKYLVTQMGNDKSIKCEQNLGHDTMYWYKQDSKKFLKIMFSYNNKELIINETVPNRFSPKSPDKAHLNLHINSLELGDSAVYFCASSQDWVGPDGGYTFGSGTRLTVV.

This chain connects TRBV20-1 to TRBJ1-1, with unresolved D. CDR1 is DFQATT and CDR2 is SNEGSKA in the germline V gene (reference sequence). CDR3 size: 12 residues. V lost 6 bases and J 1 base, leaving 9 bases between the germline ends. CDR3 amino acids: CSARAPNTEAFF. DNA of the CDR3: TGCAGTGCCCGGGCCCCGAACACTGAAGCTTTCTTT.